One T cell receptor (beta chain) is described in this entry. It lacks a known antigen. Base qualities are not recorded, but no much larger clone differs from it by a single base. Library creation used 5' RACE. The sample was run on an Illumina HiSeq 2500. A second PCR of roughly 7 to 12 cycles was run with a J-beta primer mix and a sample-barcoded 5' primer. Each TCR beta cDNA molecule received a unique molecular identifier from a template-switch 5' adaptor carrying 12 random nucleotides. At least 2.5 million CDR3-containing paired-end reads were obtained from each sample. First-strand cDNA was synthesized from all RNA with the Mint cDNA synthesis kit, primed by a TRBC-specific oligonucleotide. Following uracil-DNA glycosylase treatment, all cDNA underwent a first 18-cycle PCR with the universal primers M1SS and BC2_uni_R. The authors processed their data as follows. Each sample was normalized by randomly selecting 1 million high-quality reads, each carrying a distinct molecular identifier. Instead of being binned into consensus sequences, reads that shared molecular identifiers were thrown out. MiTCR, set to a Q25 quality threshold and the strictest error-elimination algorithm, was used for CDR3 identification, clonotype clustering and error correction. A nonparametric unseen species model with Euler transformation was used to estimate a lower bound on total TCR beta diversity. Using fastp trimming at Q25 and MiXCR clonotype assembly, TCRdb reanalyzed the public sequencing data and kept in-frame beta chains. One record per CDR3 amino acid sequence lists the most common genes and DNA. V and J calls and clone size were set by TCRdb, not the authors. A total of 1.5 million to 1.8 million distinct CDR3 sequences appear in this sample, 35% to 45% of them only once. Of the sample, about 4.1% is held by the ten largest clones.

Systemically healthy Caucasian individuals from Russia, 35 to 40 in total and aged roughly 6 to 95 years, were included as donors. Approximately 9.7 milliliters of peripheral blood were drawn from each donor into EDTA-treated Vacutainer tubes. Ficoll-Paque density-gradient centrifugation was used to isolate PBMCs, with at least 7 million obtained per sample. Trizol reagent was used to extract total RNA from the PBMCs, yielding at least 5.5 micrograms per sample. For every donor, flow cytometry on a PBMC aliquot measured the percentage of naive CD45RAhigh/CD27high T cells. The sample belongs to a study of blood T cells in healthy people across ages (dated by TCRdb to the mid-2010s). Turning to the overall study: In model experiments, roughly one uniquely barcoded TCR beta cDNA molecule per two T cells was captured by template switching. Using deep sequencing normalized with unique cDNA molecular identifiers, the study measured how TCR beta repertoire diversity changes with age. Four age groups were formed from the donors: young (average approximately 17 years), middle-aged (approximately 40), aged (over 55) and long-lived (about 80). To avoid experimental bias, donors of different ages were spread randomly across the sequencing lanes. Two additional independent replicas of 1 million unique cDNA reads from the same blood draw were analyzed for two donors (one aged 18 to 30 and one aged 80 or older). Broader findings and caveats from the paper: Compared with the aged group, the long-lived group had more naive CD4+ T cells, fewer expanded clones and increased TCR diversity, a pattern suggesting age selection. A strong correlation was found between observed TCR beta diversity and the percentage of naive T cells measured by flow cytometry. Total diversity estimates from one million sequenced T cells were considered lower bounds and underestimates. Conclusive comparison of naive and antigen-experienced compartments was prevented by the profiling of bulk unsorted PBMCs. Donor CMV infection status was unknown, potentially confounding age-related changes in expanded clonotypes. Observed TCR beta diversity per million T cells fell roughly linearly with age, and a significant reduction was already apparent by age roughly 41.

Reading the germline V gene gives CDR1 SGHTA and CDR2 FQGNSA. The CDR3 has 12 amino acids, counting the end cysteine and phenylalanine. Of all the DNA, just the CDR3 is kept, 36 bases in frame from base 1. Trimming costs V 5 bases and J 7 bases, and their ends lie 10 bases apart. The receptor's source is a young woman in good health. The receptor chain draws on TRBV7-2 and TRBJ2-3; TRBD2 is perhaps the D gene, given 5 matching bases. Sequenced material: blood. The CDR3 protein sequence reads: CASSADSYTQYF. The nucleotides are TGTGCCAGCAGCGCGGACTCCTATACGCAGTATTTT.